This TCR beta chain was sequenced during a study of cytomegalovirus exposure and HLA in healthy donors. Both 60 Vbeta primers and 13 Jbeta primers went into the PCR. Repertoires were generated with immunoSEQ multiplex PCR, while TCRdb's copy carries only in-frame clones and drops some. The table includes about 110,000 clones, over 55% detected once. V was clipped by 0 bases and J by 6 bases; unmatched bases: 4. CDR1 is SGHRS, CDR2 YFSETQ, per germline. The CDR3 spans 16 residues. This chain connects TRBV5-1 to TRBJ2-2, with TRBD2 identical over 11 bases. This clonotype originated in a man in his late teens or twenties in good health and CMV-seropositive. Specimen: PBMCs. CDR3 residues: CASSLVLAGGPGELFF. In DNA form, the CDR3 reads TGCGCCAGCAGCTTGGTTCTAGCGGGGGGCCCCGGGGAGCTGTTTTTT. Full variable domain (remainder filled in from reference TRBV5-1 and TRBJ2-2): KAGVTQTPRYLIKTRGQQVTLSCSPISGHRSVSWYQQTPGQGLQFLFEYFSETQRNKGNFPGRFSGRQFSNSRSEMNVSTLELGDSALYLCASSLVLAGGPGELFFGEGSRLTVL.